The next 11 T cell receptor beta chains were all read from a single sample in a study of T cells in localized non-small cell lung cancer. TCRdb's copy holds only in-frame clones and misses some; the assay was immunoSEQ multiplex PCR. The sample lists 20,000 to 25,000 clones; around 85% were seen once. Sequenced here: peripheral blood, sampled before any cancer treatment. These receptors were taken from a woman aged 35 to 75 with stage I lung adenocarcinoma.

The CDR3 bases are TGCGCCAGCAGCTTGGAGGTAAATCAGCCCCAGCATTTT. This gives the protein CASSLEVNQPQHF. This rearrangement joins TRBV5-1 to TRBJ1-5; no firm D call. V was pared by 0 bases and J by 4 bases, with 5 bases between. Germline V lookup: CDR1 SGHRS, CDR2 YFSETQ. This CDR3 is 13 amino acids long.

This chain uses TRBV6-1 with TRBJ2-5, with TRBD2 matching 13 bases. Trimming removed 4 bases from V and 4 bases from J; junction bases left unmatched: 6. Germline lookup yields CDR1 MNHNS and CDR2 SASEGT. This CDR3 has 16 residues. CDR3 nucleotides: TGTGCCAGCAGTGCAACTAGCGGGGGGGCGGTAGAGACCCAGTACTTC. Translated: CASSATSGGAVETQYF.

V usage is TRBV11-2 and J usage is TRBJ2-7; no reliable D call. The CDR3 is 14 residues long. Germline V gene data show CDR1 as SGHAT and CDR2 as FQNNGV. With 1 base removed from V and 3 bases from J, the gap between germline ends came to 10 bases. The CDR3 loop is CASSLVAQNYEQYF. The CDR3 DNA is TGTGCCAGCAGCTTAGTGGCTCAAAACTACGAGCAGTACTTC.

This clone was observed a single time. This sequence joins TRBV19 and TRBJ2-1, with no clear D. This CDR3 region has 14 residues. V lost 8 bases and J 0 bases, leaving 11 bases between the germline ends. The germline CDR1 and CDR2 sequences are LNHDA and SQIVND (reference sequence). CDR3 bases: TGTGCCAGTTCCGTTGGCCGCTCCTACAATGAGCAGTTCTTC. This translates into CASSVGRSYNEQFF.

This chain connects TRBV2 to TRBJ1-6, with D hard to call. In germline, CDR1 is SNHLY, CDR2 FYNNEI. V lost 6 bases to trimming and J lost 11 bases, with 11 bases between them. The CDR3 runs to 12 residues. CDR3 amino acids: CASREVVPPLHF. CDR3 in DNA: TGTGCCAGCAGAGAGGTAGTTCCACCCCTCCACTTT.

The J gene is TRBJ2-5, the V gene TRBV7-2; D gene ambiguous. With 3 bases removed from V and 3 bases from J, the gap between germline ends came to 2 bases. CDR1 and CDR2 (germline): SGHTA, FQGNSA. This CDR3 has 11 residues. CDR3 bases: TGTGCCAGCAGCTTTAAAGAGACCCAGTACTTC. As protein: CASSFKETQYF.

This clone was found once. V usage is TRBV11-1 and J usage is TRBJ2-2, with 12 bases fitting TRBD1. This CDR3 comprises 18 residues. V trimming: 5 bases; J trimming: 3 bases; junction bases outside the gene matches: 10. Germline V CDR1 and CDR2: SGHAT, FQDESV (reference sequence). The CDR3 region is CASSLIRDRGLDTGELFF. DNA for the CDR3: TGTGCCAGCAGCCTTATCCGGGACAGGGGGCTTGACACCGGGGAGCTGTTTTTT.

The chain joins TRBV7-2 to TRBJ2-3; D unresolved. The CDR3 contains 14 residues. Germline V gives CDR1 SGHTA, CDR2 FQGNSA. V lost 3 bases to trimming and J lost 2 bases, with 9 bases between them. The CDR3: CASSFSRYTDTQYF. The CDR3 DNA sequence: TGTGCCAGCAGCTTCAGCCGATACACAGATACGCAGTATTTT.

This sequence joins TRBV9 and TRBJ1-3; D not resolved. The germline gives CDR1 SGDLS, CDR2 YYNGEE. The CDR3 extends over 15 amino acids. Between the trimmed V and J ends, which lost 0 bases and 0 bases, there was a span of 7 bases. CDR3 protein: CASSVGSISGNTIYF. CDR3 sequence (DNA): TGTGCCAGCAGCGTAGGTAGTATCTCTGGAAACACCATATATTTT.

The chain joins TRBV4-3 to TRBJ2-7; 10 positions agree with TRBD2. This CDR3 has 15 residues. The germline V gene has CDR1 LGHNA and CDR2 YSLEER. J lost 3 bases, V lost 3 bases, and 5 bases had no gene match. CDR3 sequence: CASSHQLAGIYEQYF. DNA of the CDR3: TGCGCCAGCAGCCATCAACTAGCGGGGATCTACGAGCAGTACTTC.

There are a few counts of this clone. V is TRBV11-3 and J is TRBJ2-3; D is perhaps TRBD2 (5 bases). The CDR3 covers 14 residues. The germline V gene encodes CDR1 SGHNT and CDR2 YENEEA. V was clipped by 5 bases and J by 5 bases, with 14 bases between them. Here the CDR3 DNA reads TGTGCCAGCAGCGTCGGGGTGGGTGAAGATACGCAGTATTTT. As protein: CASSVGVGEDTQYF.